What follows is one T cell receptor (beta chain) and its context. As yet, its antigen is unknown. The study recruited healthy Caucasian donors from Russia who were aged about 6 to 90. This entry is derived from a study of blood T cells in healthy people across ages. Whole-study findings and limits: Higher diversity and more naive CD4+ cells were features of long-lived donors, compared to aged donors.

Primed by a sample-barcoded 5' primer and a J-beta primer mix, a second PCR proceeded for 7 to 11 cycles. Each TCR beta cDNA got a 12-nucleotide random molecular identifier. MiXCR, applied by TCRdb to the 5' RACE reads, yields one record per CDR3 protein. The sample contains under 850,000 distinct CDR3 sequences, 35% to 40% of which appear only once. Germline assignment: CDR1 SNHLY and CDR2 FYNNEI. V was cut by 0 bases and J by 12 bases, with 5 bases left in between. The CDR3 length is 11 residues. The receptor comes from a man younger than 30 in good health. The sequenced sample was blood. The V call is TRBV2, the J call TRBJ1-4; D gene unclear. CDR3 in DNA: TGTGCCAGCAGTGAAGCGAGGGAACTGTTTTTT. Translated, it gives CASSEARELFF.